This T cell receptor beta chain was found in a study of regulatory T cells in long-lasting Graves disease. Time point described: persistent/refractory GD, antithyroid drugs over 5 years with positive TRAb. RNA extracted from PBMCs served as the sequencing template. Criteria from the American Thyroid Association guidelines were applied to diagnose Graves' disease. Comments on this clonotype: Its antigen is unknown. This sequence may be a read error, since a much larger clone differs from it by one base.

CDR1 MDHEN and CDR2 SYDVKM come from the germline V gene. The CDR3 has 17 amino acids. The V end was cut by 8 bases, the J end by 0 bases, with 23 bases between. Regarding the study as a whole: Among the persistent patients, 2,500 to 3,000 public clonotypes were shared, more than the 950 to 1,000 shared among new patients.

Libraries of TCR beta came from iRepertoire HTBI primers plus Arm-PCR of CDR3 regions. Each CDR3 protein gets one entry after TCRdb re-called the multiplex PCR reads with MiXCR. The repertoire includes 400,000 to 450,000 distinct CDR3 sequences, about 25% of them detected once, and approximately 26% sits in the top ten. The chain is built from TRBV28 and TRBJ2-7, with D tentatively TRBD2 (6 bases). This TCR was recovered from a female donor with Graves disease. The starting material was peripheral blood mononuclear cells (PBMCs), obtained when the disease was refractory, from a patient treated with antithyroid drugs. Written as DNA, the CDR3 is TGTGCCAGCCGCCCTTCCCAGGGCGGGAAGAGCTCCTACGAGCAGTACTTC. Translating gives CASRPSQGGKSSYEQYF.